Each of the 21 T cell receptor beta chains below was sequenced from the same sample in a study of monozygotic twins with inflammatory bowel disease. TCRdb derives one entry per CDR3 protein from the 5' RACE reads, leaving out DNA. This sample's table reports approximately 150,000 distinct CDR3 sequences. Material for sequencing was blood. The receptors originated from a human donor with ulcerative colitis or Crohn's disease, or a healthy co-twin of an affected twin (not recorded which).

V is TRBV15 and J is TRBJ2-5. CDR3 length: 11 residues. Per the germline V gene, CDR1 is LNHNV and CDR2 is YYDKDF (reference sequence). CDR3 amino acids: CATSRDLAQYF.

The chain has TRBV6-6 and TRBJ1-2. CDR3 length equals 13 residues. Germline loops: CDR1 MNHNY, CDR2 SVGAGI (reference sequence). The CDR3 is CASTLIRAYGYTF.

The chain couples TRBV5-1 to TRBJ1-2. The CDR3 has 14 amino acids. CDR1 SGHRS and CDR2 YFSETQ come from the germline V gene. The CDR3 is CASSLGPGTSGYTF.

V and J are TRBV6-2 or TRBV6-3 and TRBJ2-1. Germline V CDR1 and CDR2: MNHEY, SVGEGT. The CDR3 sequence is 16 residues long. The CDR3 protein is CASSYVVGSSYNEQFF.

CDR3 in amino acids: CAIQGSWGNNSPLHF. This chain links TRBV10-3 with TRBJ1-6; TCRdb's D call of TRBD1 is untestable without DNA. CDR3 length: 15 amino acids. CDR1 is ENHRY and CDR2 is SYGVKD in the germline V gene.

This CDR3 is CASSLPTIGSSYNEQFF. This chain joins TRBV5-1 and TRBJ2-1. The length of the CDR3 is 17 residues. Germline V CDR1 and CDR2: SGHRS, YFSETQ.

The chain couples TRBV7-9 to TRBJ1-6; with no DNA, the TCRdb D assignment of TRBD1 cannot be verified. The CDR3 sequence is 16 residues long. CDR1 and CDR2 from the germline V gene are SEHNR and FQNEAQ (reference sequence). The CDR3 spells CASSFGTTGTPSPLHF.

The chain has TRBV18 and TRBJ2-7; TCRdb names TRBD1, which stays unverified in the absence of DNA. Germline values: CDR1 KGHSH, CDR2 LQKENI. This CDR3 region has 15 residues. This chain's CDR3 is CASSPRQGGKDEQYF.

This rearrangement joins TRBV6-4 to TRBJ2-3; TCRdb lists TRBD1, though no DNA is available to test this call. Per the germline V gene, CDR1 is MRHNA and CDR2 is SNTAGT. The CDR3 has 14 residues. CDR3 sequence reads: CASSAGTSTDTQYF.

The chain links TRBV29-1 to TRBJ2-2; TCRdb selects TRBD2, and the lack of DNA leaves this call unchecked. Per germline, CDR1 SQVTM and CDR2 ANQGSEA. This CDR3 contains 17 residues. The CDR3 region is CSVESPGANSNTGELFF.

The chain employs TRBV9 and TRBJ2-5; the D gene TCRdb calls, TRBD1, cannot be checked with no DNA. Germline CDR1 SGDLS, CDR2 YYNGEE. There are 16 residues in the CDR3. The CDR3 spells CASSVGVGAPEETQYF.

The J gene is TRBJ2-7, the V gene TRBV7-8; TCRdb's D gene call, TRBD1, goes unchecked for lack of DNA. Germline CDR1 SGHVS, CDR2 FQNEAQ. The CDR3 loop spans 15 amino acids. CDR3 in amino acids: CASSIRQGLRYEQYF.

J is TRBJ1-1 and V is TRBV5-1; the D call of TRBD1 rests on TCRdb alone, since no DNA is present to check it. The CDR3 length is 13 residues. Germline CDR1 SGHRS, CDR2 YFSETQ. CDR3 loop: CASSRQVNTEAFF. The full variable domain, completed using reference TRBV5-1 and TRBJ1-1, is KAGVTQTPRYLIKTRGQQVTLSCSPISGHRSVSWYQQTPGQGLQFLFEYFSETQRNKGNFPGRFSGRQFSNSRSEMNVSTLELGDSALYLCASSRQVNTEAFFGQGTRLTVV.

The chain couples TRBV12-3 or TRBV12-4 to TRBJ1-1; TCRdb's D call, TRBD1, is unchecked because there is no DNA. This CDR3 is built from 14 residues. The CDR3 protein is CASSFTGGYREAFF.

V usage is TRBV12-3 or TRBV12-4 and J usage is TRBJ2-1; there is no DNA to check the TCRdb D call of TRBD1. The CDR3 loop spans 13 amino acids. The CDR3 protein is CASSRAGGIPPFF.

J is TRBJ1-5 and V is TRBV19; without DNA, the TCRdb call of TRBD1 cannot be checked. The CDR3 totals 14 residues. Germline loops: CDR1 LNHDA, CDR2 SQIVND (reference sequence). CDR3 region: CASSLQGTPQPQHF. Full variable domain (rest looked up from reference TRBV19 and TRBJ1-5): DGGITQSPKYLFRKEGQNVTLSCEQNLNHDAMYWYRQDPGQGLRLIYYSQIVNDFQKGDIAEGYSVSREKKESFPLTVTSAQKNPTAFYLCASSLQGTPQPQHFGDGTRLSIL.

This chain connects TRBV5-4 to TRBJ1-2; TCRdb selects TRBD1, and the lack of DNA leaves this call unchecked. The germline gives CDR1 SGHNT, CDR2 YYREEE (reference sequence). The CDR3 covers 15 residues. The CDR3 region is CASSPGPTGDYGYTF.

The rearrangement links TRBV29-1 to TRBJ1-2. CDR3 length equals 14 residues. Germline loops: CDR1 SQVTM, CDR2 ANQGSEA. The CDR3 spells CSVPRPGLLYGYTF.

This rearrangement joins TRBV6-4 to TRBJ2-1; absent DNA, TCRdb's TRBD1 call cannot be checked. Germline assignment: CDR1 MRHNA and CDR2 SNTAGT. The CDR3 totals 14 residues. CDR3 region: CASSETGIYNEQFF.

The chain recombines TRBV5-8 with TRBJ2-5. Germline V gene lookup returns CDR1 SGHTS and CDR2 YDEGEE. The CDR3 loop spans 11 amino acids. CDR3 loop: CASRPSQTQYF.

The rearrangement links TRBV6-2 or TRBV6-3 to TRBJ2-1. The germline gives CDR1 MNHEY, CDR2 SVGEGT. CDR3 length: 16 residues. This CDR3 is CASSPRKLASYNEQFF.